This TCR beta chain derives from a study of OX40 agonist ivuxolimab in advanced cancers. As for the study in general: Prior anti-PD-1, anti-PD-L1 or anti-CTLA-4 therapy did not bar entry, and roughly 40% had some.

TCRdb's table, derived via immunoSEQ multiplex PCR, lists solely in-frame clones and lacks some. The sample carries tens of thousands of clones, 70% to 90% recorded once. J gave up 8 bases and V 3 bases, and 9 bases lay outside the gene matches. This CDR3 is built from 16 residues. Germline V gives CDR1 MRHNA, CDR2 SNTAGT. The sequencing here drew on CD4+ or CD8+ T cells sorted from blood, taken in a trial of the OX40 agonist ivuxolimab. This sequence originates from an adult with an advanced solid tumor such as melanoma, head and neck, liver or kidney cancer. This chain links TRBV6-4 with TRBJ2-1; 11 positions agree with TRBD2. The CDR3, as DNA: TGTGCCAGCAGTGATAATAGCGGGGGGGCCATATATGAGCAGTTCTTC. It is translated as CASSDNSGGAIYEQFF.